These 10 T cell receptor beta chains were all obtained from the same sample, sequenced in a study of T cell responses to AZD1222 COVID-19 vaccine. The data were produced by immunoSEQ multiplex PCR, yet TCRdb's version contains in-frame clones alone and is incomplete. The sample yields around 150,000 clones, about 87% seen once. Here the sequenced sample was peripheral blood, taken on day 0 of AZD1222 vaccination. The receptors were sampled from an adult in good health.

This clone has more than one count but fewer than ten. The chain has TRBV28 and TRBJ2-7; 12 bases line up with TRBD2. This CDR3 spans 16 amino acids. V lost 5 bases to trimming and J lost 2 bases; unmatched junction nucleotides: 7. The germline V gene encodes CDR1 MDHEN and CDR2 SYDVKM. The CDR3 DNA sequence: TGTGCCAGCAGTCCTTCCGGACTAGCGGGGACCTACGAGCAGTACTTC. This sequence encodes CASSPSGLAGTYEQYF.

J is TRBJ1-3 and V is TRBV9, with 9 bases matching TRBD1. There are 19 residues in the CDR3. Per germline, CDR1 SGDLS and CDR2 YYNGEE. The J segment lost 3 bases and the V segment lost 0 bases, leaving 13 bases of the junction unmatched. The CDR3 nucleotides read TGTGCCAGCAGCGTAGCTTCGGGACAGGGTTCTCGGATTGGAAACACCATATATTTT. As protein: CASSVASGQGSRIGNTIYF.

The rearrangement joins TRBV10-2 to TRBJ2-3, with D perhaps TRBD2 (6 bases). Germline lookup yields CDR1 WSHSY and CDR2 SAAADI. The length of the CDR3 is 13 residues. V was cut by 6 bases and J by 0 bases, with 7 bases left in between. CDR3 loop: CASSAGSTDTQYF. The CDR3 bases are TGCGCCAGCAGCGCGGGAAGCACAGATACGCAGTATTTT.

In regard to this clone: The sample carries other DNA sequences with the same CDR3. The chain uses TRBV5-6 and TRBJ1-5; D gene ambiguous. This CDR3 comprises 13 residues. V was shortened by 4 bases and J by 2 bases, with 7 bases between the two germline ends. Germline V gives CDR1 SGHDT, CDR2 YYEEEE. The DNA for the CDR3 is TGTGCCAGCAGCCTGGCGGGCAATCAGCCCCAGCATTTT. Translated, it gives CASSLAGNQPQHF.

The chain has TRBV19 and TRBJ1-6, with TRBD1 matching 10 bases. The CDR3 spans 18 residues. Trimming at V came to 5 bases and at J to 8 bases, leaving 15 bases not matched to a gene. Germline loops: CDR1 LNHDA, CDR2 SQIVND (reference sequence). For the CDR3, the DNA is TGTGCCAGTAGTCTACCCCTGGGGCCGGGGACAGGGGATTCACCCCTCCACTTT. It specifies CASSLPLGPGTGDSPLHF.

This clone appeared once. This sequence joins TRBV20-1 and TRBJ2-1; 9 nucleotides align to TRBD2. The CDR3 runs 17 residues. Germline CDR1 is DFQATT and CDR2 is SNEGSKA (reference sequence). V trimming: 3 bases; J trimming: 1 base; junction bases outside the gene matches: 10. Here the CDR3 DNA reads TGCAGTGCTAGTGTTAGCGGGAGTGGTGTTTCCTACAATGAGCAGTTCTTC. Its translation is CSASVSGSGVSYNEQFF.

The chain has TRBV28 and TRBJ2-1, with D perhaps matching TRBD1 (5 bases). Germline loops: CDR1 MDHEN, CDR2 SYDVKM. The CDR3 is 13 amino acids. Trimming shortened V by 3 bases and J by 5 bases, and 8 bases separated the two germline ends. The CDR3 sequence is CASSFRANNEQFF. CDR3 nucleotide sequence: TGTGCCAGCAGTTTCAGGGCGAACAATGAGCAGTTCTTC.

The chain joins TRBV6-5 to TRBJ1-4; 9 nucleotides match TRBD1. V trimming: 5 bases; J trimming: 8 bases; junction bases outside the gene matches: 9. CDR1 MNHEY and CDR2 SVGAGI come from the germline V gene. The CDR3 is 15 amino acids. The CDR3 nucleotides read TGTGCCAGCAGTCTCCGGGACAGGGTGAGCGAAAAACTGTTTTTT. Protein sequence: CASSLRDRVSEKLFF.

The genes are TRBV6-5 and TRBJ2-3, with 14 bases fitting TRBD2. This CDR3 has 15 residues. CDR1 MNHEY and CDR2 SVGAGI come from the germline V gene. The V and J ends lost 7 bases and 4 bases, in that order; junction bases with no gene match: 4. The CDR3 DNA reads TGTGCCAGCAAACGACTAGCGGGGGGGCCAGATACGCAGTATTTT. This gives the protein CASKRLAGGPDTQYF.

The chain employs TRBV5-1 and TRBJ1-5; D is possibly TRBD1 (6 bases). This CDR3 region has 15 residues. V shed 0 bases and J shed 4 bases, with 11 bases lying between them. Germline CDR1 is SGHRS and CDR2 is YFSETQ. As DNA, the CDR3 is TGCGCCAGCAGCTTGGGGGGGGCGCTTAATCAGCCCCAGCATTTT. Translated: CASSLGGALNQPQHF. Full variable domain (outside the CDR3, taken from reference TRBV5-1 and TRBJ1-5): KAGVTQTPRYLIKTRGQQVTLSCSPISGHRSVSWYQQTPGQGLQFLFEYFSETQRNKGNFPGRFSGRQFSNSRSEMNVSTLELGDSALYLCASSLGGALNQPQHFGDGTRLSIL.